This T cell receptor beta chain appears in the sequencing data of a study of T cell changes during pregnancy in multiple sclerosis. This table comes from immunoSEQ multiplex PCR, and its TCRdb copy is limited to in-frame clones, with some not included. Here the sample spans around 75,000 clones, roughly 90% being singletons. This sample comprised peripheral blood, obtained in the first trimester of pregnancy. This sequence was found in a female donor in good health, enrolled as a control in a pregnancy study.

CDR3 nucleotides: TGTGCCTGGGGGACTTCCGGGACAGGGGCCCCCTATAGCAATCAGCCCCAGCATTTT. This encodes CAWGTSGTGAPYSNQPQHF. The V call is TRBV30, the J call TRBJ1-5; 10 bases are shared with TRBD1. This CDR3 region has 19 residues. V lost 5 bases and J lost 0; bases outside the gene matches: 16. CDR1 is GTSNPN and CDR2 is SVGIG in the germline V gene (reference sequence).